This T cell receptor beta chain was retrieved from a study of OX40 agonist ivuxolimab in advanced cancers. As for the study in general: Three patients had partial responses: one hepatocellular carcinoma, two cutaneous melanoma.

Germline loops: CDR1 SGDLS, CDR2 YYNGEE. The V gene lost 6 bases and the J gene lost 7 bases, with 16 bases spanning the gap. The CDR3 contains 13 residues. Method: immunoSEQ multiplex PCR; TCRdb's copy keeps in-frame clones and lacks some. The repertoire holds around 50,000 clones, with around 87% as singletons. This TCR was recovered from an adult with an advanced solid tumor such as melanoma, head and neck, liver or kidney cancer. Sequences were derived from CD4+ or CD8+ T cells sorted from blood, sampled in a trial of the OX40 agonist ivuxolimab. The chain joins TRBV9 to TRBJ1-2; maybe TRBD1 (5 bases). CDR3 amino acids: CASTFTQGSGYTF. The CDR3 nucleotides read TGTGCCAGCACTTTTACCCAGGGAAGTGGCTACACCTTC.